This T cell receptor (beta chain) was recorded in a study of patients and donors after allogeneic stem cell transplantation. The sample holds many counts of this clonotype. The V end was cut by 1 base, the J end by 7 bases, with 20 bases between. This CDR3 comprises 16 residues. CDR1 is MGHRA, CDR2 YSYEKL, per germline. Via MiXCR, TCRdb re-called the RT-PCR reads, giving one row per CDR3 protein. The sample consists of roughly 230,000 distinct CDR3 sequences, approximately 14% of them appearing once. The sequencing sample was made of blood, either unsorted or a sorted T cell fraction (not recorded which). This TCR came from a human donor who was either an allogeneic HSCT recipient or a stem cell or donor lymphocyte infusion donor (not recorded which). It is not recorded whose cells these are; they may come from a transplant donor. The chain employs TRBV4-1 and TRBJ2-7; maybe TRBD2 (5 bases). The CDR3 region has the DNA TGCGCCAGCAGCCAAGTCGATTTAGTAGCGTTCGGAGAGCAGTACTTC. Translation: CASSQVDLVAFGEQYF.